This TCR beta chain was obtained from a study of OX40 agonist ivuxolimab in advanced cancers. As for the study in general: Given to patients was ivuxolimab, an agonistic anti-OX40 (CD134) antibody. Study observations and caveats: Circulating CD4+ and CD8+ T cells showed clonal expansion by week 6 at 0.1 to 3.0 mg/kg. In general, CD8+ T cells held more expanded clones than CD4+ did, on average.

Profiled with immunoSEQ multiplex PCR; TCRdb holds only in-frame clones, not every one. Here the sample spans about 150,000 clones, around 94% being singletons. This clone occurred a few times. Its antigen remains unknown. Drawing of blood for sampling happened at baseline, at cycle 4 day 1, and at cycle 7 day 1. The V segment lost 0 bases and the J segment 9 bases; nucleotides outside the gene matches: 3. The CDR3 consists of 14 residues. Germline assignment: CDR1 SGHNT and CDR2 YYREEE (reference sequence). The V gene is TRBV5-4, the J gene TRBJ1-6; TRBD1 matches 7 bases. The receptor's source is an adult with an advanced solid tumor such as melanoma, head and neck, liver or kidney cancer. This sample comprised CD4+ or CD8+ T cells sorted from blood, obtained in a trial of the OX40 agonist ivuxolimab. The DNA of the CDR3 is TGTGCCAGCAGCTTGGGCAGGGGGGCTTCACCCCTCCACTTT. Its protein is CASSLGRGASPLHF.